The T cell receptor beta chain under discussion was sequenced for a study of blood T cells in healthy people across ages. The study's findings and limits: A strong correlation between TCR beta diversity and naive T cell percentage was seen. The CMV status of each donor remained undetermined, and this could have confounded shifts in expanded clonotypes. Donors of long life had a larger count of naive CD4+ cells and greater diversity than aged donors.

This clonotype appeared a few times. Its antigen is undetermined. V lost 6 bases, J lost 4 bases, and 8 bases stayed unmatched. Germline V gene sequence: CDR1 SGHKS, CDR2 YYEKEE (reference sequence). The CDR3 is 14 amino acids. With a J-beta primer mix and a sample-barcoded 5' primer, a second PCR ran roughly 7 to 11 cycles. One entry per CDR3 protein, called by TCRdb with MiXCR from the 5' RACE reads. The sample holds some 1.8 million distinct CDR3 sequences, roughly 43% seen once. This chain uses TRBV5-5 with TRBJ2-7, with 9 bases matching TRBD1. Input material: blood. The receptor comes from a human donor in good health. This CDR3 is CASIPGTGSYEQYF. CDR3 in DNA: TGTGCCAGCATCCCGGGGACAGGGAGTTACGAGCAGTACTTC.